This is a list of T cell receptor beta chains from one sample in a study of cytomegalovirus exposure and HLA in healthy donors. Assay: immunoSEQ multiplex PCR; the TCRdb copy retains only in-frame clones and omits some. The table lists about 200,000 clones, approximately 79% of them singletons. Specimen: PBMCs. These receptors all stem from a man aged 50 to 60 in good health and CMV-seronegative. Both conserved end residues are trimmed from each CDR3. Fields, in order: J gene, CDR3 length, V gene, CDR3 protein.

TRBJ2-3	11	TRBV5-1	ASSAASTDTQY
TRBJ2-7	12	TRBV6-6	ASSYDRGRHEQY
TRBJ2-3	12	TRBV28	ASSFGRYTDTQY
TRBJ1-5	13	TRBV2	ASTGQGHSNQPQH
TRBJ2-7	12	TRBV4-2	ASSLLAGEDEQY
TRBJ2-7	15	TRBV28	ASSSPGLADRRGEQY
TRBJ2-1	14	TRBV27	ASSLRLSGRANEQF
TRBJ1-4	13	TRBV5-1	ASSLGQGAGEKLF
TRBJ1-1	12	TRBV19	ASTVQGARTEAF
TRBJ1-4	13	TRBV4-1	ASSQKDTPTEKLF
TRBJ2-7	14	TRBV6-1	ASSEVQDRFTYEQY
TRBJ2-7	13	TRBV6-6	ASSDPRQASYEQY
TRBJ2-5	12	TRBV6-5	ASTVQGGKETQY
TRBJ1-1	12	TRBV30	AWSHVTLNTEAF
TRBJ2-3	12	TRBV9	ASSVDRSTDTQY
TRBJ2-1	12	TRBV6-6	ASLGGREGNEQF
TRBJ2-7	12	TRBV27	ASRGTGAAYEQY
TRBJ1-2	10	TRBV28	ASSLRGFGYT
TRBJ2-3	11	TRBV18	ASSPRDADTQY
TRBJ2-3	11	TRBV27	AISRTAADTQY
TRBJ2-3	14	TRBV7-3	ASSSHGAGVADTQY
TRBJ1-1	13	TRBV6-5	ASSPEWTGRAEAF
TRBJ2-7	13	TRBV19	ASSIGTSRSYEQY
TRBJ2-7	13	TRBV6-1	ASSDRGLAGTEQY
TRBJ1-1	12	TRBV5-1	ASSLGTGGTEAF
TRBJ1-2	12	TRBV10-3	AISEGDRAYDYT
TRBJ2-7	12	TRBV6-5	ASTSPQGAREQY
TRBJ1-1	11	TRBV13	ASSLDPGLEAF
TRBJ2-2	11	TRBV28	ASTVGVHGELF
TRBJ2-5	11	TRBV18	ASSRAVQETQY
TRBJ2-2	11	TRBV5-1	ASSSLNGGELF
TRBJ1-1	13	TRBV18	ASSGQGWGNTEAF
.	11	TRBV27	ASSLAGRHEQY
.	11	TRBV7-3	ASGDSGGSEQY
TRBJ1-1	12	TRBV6-4	ASSDTSRGTEAF
TRBJ2-1	12	TRBV4-2	ASSHGGSYNEQF
TRBJ2-3	15	TRBV7-9	ASSLSTRGGSTDTQY
.	12	TRBV5-1	ASSLEGTDYEQY
TRBJ1-1	16	TRBV7-6	ASSSTWGQGARNTEAF
TRBJ1-5	13	TRBV2	ASRFGGHSNQPQH
TRBJ2-1	14	TRBV7-9	ASSSARSAGVLEQF
TRBJ1-1	13	TRBV16	ASSLVRVLSTEAF
TRBJ2-7	12	TRBV30	AWSSGSGSSEQY
TRBJ2-7	12	TRBV19	ASRGGGRTYEQY
TRBJ2-7	12	TRBV4-1	ASSQGLGPYEQY
TRBJ2-3	15	TRBV27	ASSLAPHRAPTDTQY
TRBJ1-6	13	TRBV21-1	ASSKIRKRGSPLH
TRBJ1-4	11	TRBV28	ATRRAELFSLF
TRBJ1-5	16	TRBV28	ASSLRPRAESSNQPQH
TRBJ2-2	11	TRBV30	AWSGVAGGELF